Listed below are T cell receptor beta chains from one sample, sequenced in a study of blood T cell repertoires in COVID-19. TCRdb's copy holds only in-frame clones and misses some; the assay was immunoSEQ multiplex PCR. The table lists some 53,000 clones, approximately 89% of them singletons. The sample consisted of peripheral blood. Every receptor here comes from a man aged 55 to 70 with active COVID-19. CDR3s include the opening cysteine and the closing phenylalanine or tryptophan. The order of the fields is J gene, clone size, CDR3 length, V gene, D gene, CDR3 protein, CDR3 DNA. D genes are given only for firm matches. Rows give clone size only sometimes, using once, few, many, or a class for an expanded clone.

j_gene: TRBJ2-2
abundance: .
len: 15
v_gene: TRBV5-6
d_gene: TRBD2
CDR3aa: CASSLSSGRFRELFF
CDR3nt: TGTGCCAGCAGCTTATCTAGCGGGAGGTTCCGGGAGCTGTTTTTT

j_gene: TRBJ2-5
abundance: .
len: 17
v_gene: TRBV7-7
d_gene: TRBD2
CDR3aa: CASSAGTGASGSETQYF
CDR3nt: TGTGCCAGCAGCGCGGGGACCGGGGCTAGCGGGAGTGAGACCCAGTACTTC

j_gene: TRBJ1-2
abundance: .
len: 13
v_gene: TRBV18
d_gene: .
CDR3aa: CASSPKQYYGYTF
CDR3nt: TGTGCCAGCTCACCAAAACAATACTATGGCTACACCTTC

j_gene: TRBJ2-5
abundance: .
len: 15
v_gene: TRBV7-3
d_gene: .
CDR3aa: CASSLSAGSAETQYF
CDR3nt: TGTGCCAGCAGCTTATCCGCAGGGTCCGCCGAGACCCAGTACTTC

j_gene: TRBJ1-5
abundance: .
len: 15
v_gene: TRBV10-3
d_gene: .
CDR3aa: CAISAGGLGNQPQHF
CDR3nt: TGTGCCATCAGTGCCGGAGGGTTAGGCAATCAGCCCCAGCATTTT

j_gene: TRBJ2-1
abundance: .
len: 15
v_gene: TRBV5-4
d_gene: TRBD1
CDR3aa: CASSPPGQGLNEQFF
CDR3nt: TGTGCCAGCAGCCCACCGGGACAGGGTTTAAATGAGCAGTTCTTC

j_gene: TRBJ2-3
abundance: .
len: 14
v_gene: TRBV5-1
d_gene: .
CDR3aa: CASSWTGDTDTQYF
CDR3nt: TGCGCCAGCAGCTGGACGGGAGACACAGATACGCAGTATTTT

j_gene: TRBJ1-5
abundance: .
len: 13
v_gene: TRBV12-3/TRBV12-4
d_gene: .
CDR3aa: CASSLVRDQPQHF
CDR3nt: TGTGCCAGCAGTTTAGTCAGGGATCAGCCCCAGCATTTT

j_gene: TRBJ2-7
abundance: .
len: 13
v_gene: TRBV4-2
d_gene: TRBD1
CDR3aa: CASSPLGGNEQYF
CDR3nt: TGTGCCAGCAGCCCCTTAGGGGGCAACGAGCAGTACTTC

j_gene: TRBJ2-7
abundance: .
len: 14
v_gene: TRBV7-2
d_gene: .
CDR3aa: CASSSPGVGIGQYF
CDR3nt: TGTGCCAGCAGCTCACCCGGGGTGGGAATCGGGCAGTACTTC

j_gene: TRBJ1-5
abundance: .
len: 15
v_gene: TRBV18
d_gene: .
CDR3aa: CASSPLRDFNQPQHF
CDR3nt: TGTGCCAGCTCACCATTAAGGGACTTCAATCAGCCCCAGCATTTT

j_gene: TRBJ2-2
abundance: .
len: 15
v_gene: TRBV6-6
d_gene: .
CDR3aa: CASSYVQGVSGELFF
CDR3nt: TGTGCCAGCAGTTACGTACAGGGAGTGAGCGGGGAGCTGTTTTTT

j_gene: TRBJ1-2
abundance: .
len: 16
v_gene: TRBV9
d_gene: .
CDR3aa: CASSVPSGGGLVGYTF
CDR3nt: TGTGCCAGCAGCGTCCCCTCTGGGGGGGGGCTCGTTGGCTACACCTTC

j_gene: TRBJ1-1
abundance: once
len: 13
v_gene: TRBV2
d_gene: .
CDR3aa: CATSTGRDTEAFF
CDR3nt: TGTGCCACATCGACAGGTCGAGACACTGAAGCTTTCTTT

j_gene: TRBJ2-3
abundance: .
len: 18
v_gene: TRBV7-2
d_gene: TRBD2
CDR3aa: CASSSSPLAGPGTDTQYF
CDR3nt: TGTGCCAGCAGCTCCAGTCCCCTAGCGGGACCTGGCACAGATACGCAGTATTTT

j_gene: TRBJ2-1
abundance: .
len: 16
v_gene: TRBV5-6
d_gene: .
CDR3aa: CASSPRRERSYNEQFF
CDR3nt: TGTGCCAGCAGCCCAAGGAGAGAGAGGTCCTACAATGAGCAGTTCTTC

j_gene: TRBJ2-3
abundance: .
len: 13
v_gene: TRBV10-2
d_gene: TRBD2
CDR3aa: CASSQRDTDTQYF
CDR3nt: TGCGCCAGCAGCCAGCGGGACACAGATACGCAGTATTTT

j_gene: TRBJ2-1
abundance: .
len: 15
v_gene: TRBV4-2
d_gene: TRBD2
CDR3aa: CASSQAGTSGRAEFF
CDR3nt: TGTGCCAGCAGCCAGGCCGGGACTAGCGGGAGGGCCGAGTTCTTC

j_gene: TRBJ1-2
abundance: .
len: 14
v_gene: TRBV11-2
d_gene: TRBD1
CDR3aa: CASRKTGGDLGYTF
CDR3nt: TGTGCCAGCAGGAAGACAGGGGGCGATCTGGGCTACACCTTC

j_gene: TRBJ2-2
abundance: once
len: 15
v_gene: TRBV2
d_gene: TRBD2
CDR3aa: CASRIGAGVTGELFF
CDR3nt: TGTGCCAGCCGGATCGGAGCGGGAGTTACCGGGGAGCTGTTTTTT

j_gene: TRBJ1-1
abundance: .
len: 17
v_gene: TRBV5-1
d_gene: TRBD1
CDR3aa: CASSLGQGKFADTEAFF
CDR3nt: TGCGCCAGCAGCTTGGGACAGGGAAAATTTGCGGACACTGAAGCTTTCTTT

j_gene: TRBJ2-7
abundance: .
len: 16
v_gene: TRBV23-1
d_gene: TRBD1
CDR3aa: CASKEIGTGEKYEQYF
CDR3nt: TGCGCCAGCAAAGAAATCGGGACAGGGGAAAAGTACGAGCAGTACTTC